The 5 T cell receptor beta chains below all came from one sample that was sequenced in a study of T cell clones after liver transplantation. Profiled with immunoSEQ multiplex PCR; TCRdb holds only in-frame clones, not every one. Of some 33,000 clones listed, about 94% are singletons. Sequences were derived from CD8+ T cells from blood, sampled 12 months after liver transplant. The receptors derive from a human patient who received a liver transplant. Some T cells may possibly be graft donor cells.

This clone was recorded once. This chain connects TRBV6-5 to TRBJ2-7; D not resolved. The CDR3 has 10 amino acids. Germline V gene data show CDR1 as MNHEY and CDR2 as SVGAGI. Trimming pared 6 bases from V and 4 bases from J, leaving 4 bases between. Written as DNA, the CDR3 is TGTGCCAGCAGGAAATACGAGCAGTACTTC. This gives the protein CASRKYEQYF.

The chain carries TRBV27 and TRBJ1-1; 8 bases line up with TRBD1. V dropped 5 bases and J dropped 6; count of bases not matched to a gene: 8. Germline CDR1 reads MNHEY; CDR2 reads SMNVEV (reference sequence). This CDR3 is 14 amino acids long. This CDR3 is CASSVRGTGPEAFF. In nucleotides, the CDR3 is TGTGCCAGCAGTGTCCGCGGGACAGGCCCTGAAGCTTTCTTT.

The V and J genes are TRBV7-9 and TRBJ2-5, with TRBD2 matching over 7 bases. Germline V lookup: CDR1 SEHNR, CDR2 FQNEAQ (reference sequence). The CDR3 covers 13 residues. V gave up 5 bases and J gave up 4 bases; unmatched junction bases: 4. CDR3 in amino acids: CASSSSGPETQYF. CDR3 in DNA: TGTGCCAGCAGCAGTAGCGGGCCAGAGACCCAGTACTTC.

The V gene is TRBV7-6, the J gene TRBJ1-5, with a weak D call TRBD1 (5 bases). The V end lost 9 bases, the J end lost 0 bases, and 15 bases lay between the germline ends. Germline V gene data show CDR1 as SGHVS and CDR2 as FNYEAQ. This CDR3 is 15 amino acids long. CDR3 coding DNA: TGTGCCAGAACAGTGGGCAGGGATAGCAATCAGCCCCAGCATTTT. This translates into CARTVGRDSNQPQHF.

This clone occurred once. The V and J genes are TRBV15 and TRBJ2-3, with D unclear. Germline lookup yields CDR1 LNHNV and CDR2 YYDKDF (reference sequence). V dropped 3 bases and J dropped 3 bases, with 10 bases sitting between them. This CDR3 is built from 14 residues. This chain's CDR3 is CATSSLGSTDTQYF. The CDR3 DNA reads TGTGCCACCAGCAGTTTAGGGTCAACAGATACGCAGTATTTT. Using reference TRBV15 and TRBJ2-3 for the parts outside the CDR3, the full variable domain is DAMVIQNPRYQVTQFGKPVTLSCSQTLNHNVMYWYQQKSSQAPKLLFHYYDKDFNNEADTPDNFQSRRPNTSFCFLDIRSPGLGDTAMYLCATSSLGSTDTQYFGPGTRLTVL.